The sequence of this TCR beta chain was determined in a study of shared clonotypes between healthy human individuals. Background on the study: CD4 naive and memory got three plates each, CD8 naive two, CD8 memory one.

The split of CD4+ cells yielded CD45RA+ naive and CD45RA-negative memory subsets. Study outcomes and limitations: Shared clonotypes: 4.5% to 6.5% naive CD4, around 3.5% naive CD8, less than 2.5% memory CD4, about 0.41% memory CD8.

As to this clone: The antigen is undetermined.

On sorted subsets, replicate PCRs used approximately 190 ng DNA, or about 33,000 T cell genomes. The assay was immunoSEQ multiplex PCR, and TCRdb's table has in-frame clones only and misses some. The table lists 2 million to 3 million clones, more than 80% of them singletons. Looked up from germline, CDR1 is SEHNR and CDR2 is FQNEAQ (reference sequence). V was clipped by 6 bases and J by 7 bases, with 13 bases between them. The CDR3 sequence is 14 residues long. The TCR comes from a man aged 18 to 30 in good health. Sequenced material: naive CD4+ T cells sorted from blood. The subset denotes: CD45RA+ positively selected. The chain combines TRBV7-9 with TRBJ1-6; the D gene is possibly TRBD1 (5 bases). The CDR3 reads CASRLGGSNSPLHF. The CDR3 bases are TGTGCCAGCAGATTGGGGGGATCGAATTCACCCCTCCACTTT.